These 25 T cell receptor beta chains originate from one sample sequenced in a study of T-cell reconstitution after alpha-beta-depleted transplantation in children. Preparation of the TCRbeta library used unique molecular identifiers. From the PCR reads, TCRdb called clonotypes with MiXCR, one entry per CDR3 protein. Among some 530,000 distinct CDR3 sequences, approximately 12% were seen once, and the ten largest hold under 7%. The sequencing used PBMCs from the stem cell graft donor, collected from the stem cell graft. The receptors stem from a human donor who donated a stem cell graft to a child with combined immunodeficiency.

This clonotype was observed a handful of times. The rearrangement links TRBV6-2 or TRBV6-3 to TRBJ1-5, with 10 bases that match TRBD1. Germline lookup yields CDR1 MNHEY and CDR2 SVGEGT. The CDR3 totals 18 residues. Trimming cost V 0 bases and J 3 bases; bases outside gene matches: 8. CDR3 DNA sequence: TGTGCCAGCAGTTACTCCTTTAGGGGACAGGGGTTCAATCAGCCCCAGCATTTT. Translating gives CASSYSFRGQGFNQPQHF.

Notes on this clonotype: Just one base apart from a much larger clone, this may be a read error. The V call is TRBV6-2 or TRBV6-3, the J call TRBJ2-1, with 7 nucleotides matching TRBD1. Germline CDR1 reads MNHEY; CDR2 reads SVGEGT. The CDR3 loop spans 13 amino acids. The CDR3 sequence is CASLSGTVNEQIF. CDR3 bases: TGTGCCAGCTTATCCGGGACAGTCAATGAGCAGATCTTC.

In its sample, this clonotype was seen many times. This sequence joins TRBV7-2 and TRBJ2-7; D unclear. The length of the CDR3 is 14 residues. Trimming stripped 1 base from V and 3 bases from J, with 10 bases between. Germline V gives CDR1 SGHTA, CDR2 FQGNSA. This CDR3 reads CASSLEYRDYEQYF. CDR3 bases: TGTGCCAGCAGCTTAGAGTACCGAGACTACGAGCAGTACTTC. The full variable domain, with the rest looked up from reference TRBV7-2 and TRBJ2-7, is GAGVSQSPSNKVTEKGKDVELRCDPISGHTALYWYRQSLGQGLEFLIYFQGNSAPDKSGLPSDRFSAERTGGSVSTLTIQRTQQEDSAVYLCASSLEYRDYEQYFGPGTRLTVT.

J is TRBJ2-1 and V is TRBV6-1; 8 bases map to TRBD2. The V gene's germline CDR1 is MNHNS and CDR2 SASEGT. V lost 4 bases and J lost 8; bases outside the gene matches: 10. The CDR3 spans 15 residues. The DNA of the CDR3 is TGTGCCAGCAGTGGGGGACTAGGTCTGGTCGATGAGCAGTTCTTC. Its protein is CASSGGLGLVDEQFF.

V gene TRBV7-6 combines with J gene TRBJ2-7, with 8 bases that match TRBD2. This CDR3 has 15 residues. The germline V gene has CDR1 SGHVS and CDR2 FNYEAQ. V lost 5 bases and J lost 2; bases outside the gene matches: 8. The CDR3: CASSLVPGGTYEQYF. In DNA form, the CDR3 reads TGTGCCAGCAGCCTAGTACCGGGAGGGACCTACGAGCAGTACTTC. Filled out from reference TRBV7-6 and TRBJ2-7, the complete variable domain reads GAGVSQSPRYKVTKRGQDVALRCDPISGHVSLYWYRQALGQGPEFLTYFNYEAQQDKSGLPNDRFSAERPEGSISTLTIQRTEQRDSAMYRCASSLVPGGTYEQYFGPGTRLTVT.

V is TRBV4-1 and J is TRBJ2-7; D gene unclear. V lost 2 bases, J lost 6 bases, and 14 bases lay in between. The CDR3 runs 14 residues. The V gene's germline CDR1 is MGHRA and CDR2 YSYEKL. The CDR3 region is CASSQTTATAEQYF. The CDR3 DNA reads TGCGCCAGCAGCCAAACGACCGCAACTGCCGAGCAGTACTTC.

This clonotype has a count of ten or more. The rearrangement links TRBV6-5 to TRBJ2-1; possible D gene TRBD2, 6 bases. The V and J ends lost 2 bases and 6 bases respectively, with 17 bases between them. Germline CDR1 reads MNHEY; CDR2 reads SVGAGI. The CDR3 totals 16 residues. The CDR3 spells CASSYGVGTSRNEQFF. In DNA, the CDR3 is TGTGCCAGCAGTTACGGTGTAGGGACTTCCCGCAATGAGCAGTTCTTC.

This clonotype has only a few counts. This sequence joins TRBV12-3 or TRBV12-4 and TRBJ2-2; 9 positions agree with TRBD1. The CDR3 contains 17 residues. With 6 bases clipped from V and 5 bases from J, the junction kept 13 bases outside the gene matches. The CDR3 reads CASRLTTGTGSTGELFF. The CDR3 DNA sequence: TGTGCCAGCAGATTAACGACGGGGACAGGGAGTACCGGGGAGCTGTTTTTT.

In regard to this clonotype: A much larger clone lies a single base off, so this may be a read error. Written as DNA, the CDR3 is TGTGCCAGCAGCTCCCGGACTAGCGGACCCTACGAGCAGTACTTC. Translating gives CASSSRTSGPYEQYF. This rearrangement joins TRBV14 to TRBJ2-7; 10 bases agree with TRBD2. Germline V CDR1 and CDR2: SGHDN, FVKESK. CDR3 size: 15 residues. With 5 bases clipped from V and 2 bases from J, the junction kept 6 bases outside the gene matches.

The rearrangement uses TRBV20-1 and TRBJ2-5; 8 bases map to TRBD2. The CDR3 totals 15 residues. V was clipped by 0 bases and J by 2 bases; unmatched bases: 5. Germline-derived CDR1 and CDR2 are DFQATT and SNEGSKA (reference sequence). CDR3 sequence reads: CSARDPTSAQETQYF. CDR3 coding DNA: TGCAGTGCTAGAGACCCGACTAGCGCTCAAGAGACCCAGTACTTC.

With regard to this clonotype: A much larger clone lies a single base off, so this may be a read error. The chain recombines TRBV5-5 with TRBJ2-1, with D perhaps TRBD1 (6 bases). The CDR3 runs 14 residues. The V gene's germline CDR1 is SGHKS and CDR2 YYEKEE (reference sequence). Deletions cut 4 bases from V and 4 bases from J, with 12 bases between. In DNA form, the CDR3 reads TGTGCCAGCAGCCCAGGACAGCATTACAATGAGCAGTTCTTC. It codes for CASSPGQHYNEQFF.

This chain uses TRBV20-1 with TRBJ2-5, with 12 bases aligning to TRBD2. Germline CDR1 is DFQATT and CDR2 is SNEGSKA (reference sequence). The trim removed 6 bases at V and 4 bases at J, leaving 15 bases unmatched. This CDR3 has 17 residues. CDR3 bases: TGCAGTGCCGGACGGACTAGCGGGATTGGGGTTCCAGAGACCCAGTACTTC. The encoded protein is CSAGRTSGIGVPETQYF.

J is TRBJ2-1 and V is TRBV7-3, with TRBD2 as a possible D gene (6 bases). CDR3 size: 15 residues. Germline V CDR1 and CDR2: SGHTA, FQGTGA. The V end lost 5 bases, the J end lost 6 bases, and 17 bases lay between the germline ends. CDR3: CASSAAEAGLNEQFF. In nucleotides, the CDR3 is TGTGCCAGCAGCGCCGCGGAAGCGGGTCTCAATGAGCAGTTCTTC.

V gene TRBV5-1 combines with J gene TRBJ2-5; D unclear. CDR1 is SGHRS and CDR2 is YFSETQ in the germline V gene. CDR3 length equals 14 residues. V gave up 0 bases and J gave up 5 bases, with 11 bases separating them. DNA for the CDR3: TGCGCCAGCAGCTTGGGGGATGGGGTCGAGACCCAGTACTTC. Its protein is CASSLGDGVETQYF. Supplemented by reference TRBV5-1 and TRBJ2-5, the full variable domain reads KAGVTQTPRYLIKTRGQQVTLSCSPISGHRSVSWYQQTPGQGLQFLFEYFSETQRNKGNFPGRFSGRQFSNSRSEMNVSTLELGDSALYLCASSLGDGVETQYFGPGTRLLVL.

V usage is TRBV29-1 and J usage is TRBJ2-3, with D perhaps TRBD2 (7 bases). Germline assignment: CDR1 SQVTM and CDR2 ANQGSEA. V was shortened by 4 bases and J by 4 bases, with 9 bases between the two germline ends. This CDR3 is 12 amino acids long. The chain's CDR3 is CSVGGGSDTQYF. In DNA form, the CDR3 reads TGCAGCGTTGGGGGGGGCTCAGATACGCAGTATTTT.

This clonotype was counted only a few times. CDR3 DNA sequence: TGCGCCAGCAGCCACGGACAGGGGGCCCACGAGCAGTACTTC. It translates to CASSHGQGAHEQYF. This chain joins TRBV5-1 and TRBJ2-7; 11 nucleotides agree with TRBD1. J lost 5 bases, V lost 4 bases, and 5 bases had no gene match. The CDR3 is made up of 14 amino acids. The germline V gene has CDR1 SGHRS and CDR2 YFSETQ. The full variable domain, its missing parts supplied by reference TRBV5-1 and TRBJ2-7, is KAGVTQTPRYLIKTRGQQVTLSCSPISGHRSVSWYQQTPGQGLQFLFEYFSETQRNKGNFPGRFSGRQFSNSRSEMNVSTLELGDSALYLCASSHGQGAHEQYFGPGTRLTVT.

This clonotype was picked up many times. V gene TRBV12-3 or TRBV12-4 combines with J gene TRBJ2-1, with D unclear. V lost 5 bases and J lost 12, with 14 bases in between. This CDR3 has 12 residues. CDR3 DNA sequence: TGTGCCAGCAGTCGCGTAGAAGGATCGCAGTTCTTC. It encodes CASSRVEGSQFF.

The chain has TRBV7-9 and TRBJ2-7; 10 nucleotides align to TRBD1. The germline CDR1 and CDR2 sequences are SEHNR and FQNEAQ (reference sequence). The V gene end was trimmed by 4 bases and the J gene end by 5 bases; junction bases not matched to a gene: 8. This CDR3 is built from 15 residues. The CDR3 region has the DNA TGTGCCAGCAGCTCGCCCGGGACAGGGGCCCACGAGCAGTACTTC. This translates into CASSSPGTGAHEQYF.

At least ten counts were recorded for this clonotype. The chain is built from TRBV7-2 and TRBJ2-7; D gene unclear. Germline V lookup: CDR1 SGHTA, CDR2 FQGNSA. V lost 5 bases to trimming and J lost 2 bases, with 13 bases between them. The CDR3 extends over 14 amino acids. The CDR3 DNA is TGTGCCAGCAGCCTACCTGGCTCAACCTACGAGCAGTACTTC. This codes for CASSLPGSTYEQYF.

In this sample, this clonotype turned up many times. The rearrangement joins TRBV4-2 to TRBJ2-1, with D uncertain. This CDR3 is 16 amino acids long. V was trimmed by 0 bases and J by 3 bases, leaving 12 bases between them. The germline V gene encodes CDR1 LGHNA and CDR2 YNFKEQ. CDR3 sequence reads: CASSQEELTIYNEQFF. As DNA, the CDR3 is TGTGCCAGCAGCCAAGAGGAACTGACAATCTACAATGAGCAGTTCTTC.

The chain recombines TRBV5-6 with TRBJ2-2; D gene uncertain. The CDR3 extends over 13 amino acids. V lost 4 bases, J lost 7 bases, and 11 bases lay in between. From germline, CDR1 is SGHDT and CDR2 YYEEEE. This CDR3 is CASSPGWGGELFF. In nucleotides, the CDR3 is TGTGCCAGCAGCCCCGGATGGGGCGGGGAGCTGTTTTTT.

A few counts support this clonotype. The chain uses TRBV9 and TRBJ2-3; possible D gene TRBD2, 6 bases. CDR1 and CDR2 from the germline V gene are SGDLS and YYNGEE. V gave up 0 bases and J gave up 10 bases, with 12 bases separating them. There are 13 residues in the CDR3. For the CDR3, the DNA is TGTGCCAGCAGCGTAGCTGGCGGGAAGGCGCAGTATTTT. Its protein product is CASSVAGGKAQYF.

This clonotype has at least ten counts. The chain couples TRBV20-1 to TRBJ2-1; D may be TRBD1 or TRBD2 (7 bases each). This CDR3 region has 15 residues. Germline CDR1 DFQATT, CDR2 SNEGSKA (reference sequence). V lost 6 bases, J lost 2 bases, and 17 bases lay in between. The chain's CDR3 is CSAQGLAAAYNEQFF. CDR3 sequence (DNA): TGCAGTGCACAGGGGCTAGCGGCCGCCTACAATGAGCAGTTCTTC.

This clonotype occurred many times. CDR3 coding DNA: TGTGCCAGCAGTTTCGGCCGGAACTATGGCTACACCTTC. This encodes CASSFGRNYGYTF. The chain links TRBV12-3 or TRBV12-4 to TRBJ1-2; D call uncertain. Trimming took 3 bases from V and 2 from J, leaving 7 bases between them. CDR3 size: 13 residues.

This clonotype was detected only a few times. This sequence joins TRBV5-1 and TRBJ2-3, with TRBD2 matching over 9 bases. The CDR3 extends over 15 amino acids. From germline, CDR1 is SGHRS and CDR2 YFSETQ. V dropped 1 base and J dropped 4; count of bases not matched to a gene: 4. CDR3 loop: CASSLLAGESDTQYF. The CDR3 DNA follows: TGCGCCAGCAGCTTGTTAGCGGGGGAGTCAGATACGCAGTATTTT.